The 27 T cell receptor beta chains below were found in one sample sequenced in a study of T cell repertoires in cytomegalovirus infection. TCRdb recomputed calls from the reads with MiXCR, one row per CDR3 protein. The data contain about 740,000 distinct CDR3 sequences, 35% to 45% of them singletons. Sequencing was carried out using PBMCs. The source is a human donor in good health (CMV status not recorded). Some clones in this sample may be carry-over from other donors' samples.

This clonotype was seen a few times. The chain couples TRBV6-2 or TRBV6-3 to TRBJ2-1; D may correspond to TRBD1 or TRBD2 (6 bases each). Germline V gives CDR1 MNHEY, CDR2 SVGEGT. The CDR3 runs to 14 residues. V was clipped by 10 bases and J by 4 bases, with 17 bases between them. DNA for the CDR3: TGTGCCACCCAAGGGGGGACAAGTTACAATGAGCAGTTCTTC. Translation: CATQGGTSYNEQFF.

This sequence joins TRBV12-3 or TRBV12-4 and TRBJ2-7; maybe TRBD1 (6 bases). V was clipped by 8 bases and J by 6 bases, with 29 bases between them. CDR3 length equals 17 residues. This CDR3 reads CASCASLAAGELGEQYF. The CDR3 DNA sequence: TGTGCCAGCTGTGCTTCTCTGGCGGCAGGGGAATTGGGCGAGCAGTACTTC.

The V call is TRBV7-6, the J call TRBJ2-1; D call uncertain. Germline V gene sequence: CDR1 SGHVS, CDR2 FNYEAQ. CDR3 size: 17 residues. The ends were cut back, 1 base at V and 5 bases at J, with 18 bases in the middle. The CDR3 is CASSLDPRHVQNNEQFF. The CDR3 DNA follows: TGTGCCAGCAGCTTAGACCCTCGGCATGTGCAAAACAATGAGCAGTTCTTC.

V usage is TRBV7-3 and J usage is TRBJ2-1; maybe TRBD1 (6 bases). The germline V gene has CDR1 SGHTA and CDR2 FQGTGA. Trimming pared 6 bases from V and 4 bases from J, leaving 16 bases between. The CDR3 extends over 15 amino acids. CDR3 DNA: TGTGCCAGCAGTTACAGGGCTACCCTTTACAATGAGCAGTTCTTC. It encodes CASSYRATLYNEQFF.

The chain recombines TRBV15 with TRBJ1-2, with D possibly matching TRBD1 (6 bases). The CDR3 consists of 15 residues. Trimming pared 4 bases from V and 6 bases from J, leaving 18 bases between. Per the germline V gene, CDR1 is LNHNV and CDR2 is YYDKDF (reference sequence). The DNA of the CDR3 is TGTGCCACCAGCACTTCAAAGGGGGGGACGGATGGCTACACCTTC. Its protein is CATSTSKGGTDGYTF.

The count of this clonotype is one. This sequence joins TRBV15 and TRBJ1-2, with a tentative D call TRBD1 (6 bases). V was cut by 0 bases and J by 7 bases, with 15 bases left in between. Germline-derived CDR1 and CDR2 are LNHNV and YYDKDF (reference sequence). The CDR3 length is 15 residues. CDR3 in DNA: TGTGCCACCAGCAGAGATTGGGGGCTTGGGGGTGGCTACACCTTC. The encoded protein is CATSRDWGLGGGYTF.

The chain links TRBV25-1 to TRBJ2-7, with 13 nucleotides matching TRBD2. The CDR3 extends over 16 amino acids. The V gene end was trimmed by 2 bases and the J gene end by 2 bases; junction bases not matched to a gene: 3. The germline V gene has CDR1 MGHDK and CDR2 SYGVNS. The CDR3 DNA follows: TGTGCCAGCAGTGAAAGAGGGACTAGCGGGGCCTACGAGCAGTACTTC. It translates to CASSERGTSGAYEQYF.

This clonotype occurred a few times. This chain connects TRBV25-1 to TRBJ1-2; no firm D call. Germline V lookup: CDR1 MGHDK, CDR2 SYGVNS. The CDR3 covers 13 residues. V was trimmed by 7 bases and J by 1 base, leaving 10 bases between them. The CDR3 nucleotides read TGTGCCAGCACTCGAGGTGTTAACTATGGCTACACCTTC. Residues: CASTRGVNYGYTF.

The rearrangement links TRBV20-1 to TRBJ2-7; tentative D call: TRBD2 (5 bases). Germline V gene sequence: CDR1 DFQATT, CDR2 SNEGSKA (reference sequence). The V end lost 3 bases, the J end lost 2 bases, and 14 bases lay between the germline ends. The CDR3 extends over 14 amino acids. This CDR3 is CSASPGFVPYEQYF. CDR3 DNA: TGCAGTGCTAGCCCGGGATTTGTACCCTACGAGCAGTACTTC.

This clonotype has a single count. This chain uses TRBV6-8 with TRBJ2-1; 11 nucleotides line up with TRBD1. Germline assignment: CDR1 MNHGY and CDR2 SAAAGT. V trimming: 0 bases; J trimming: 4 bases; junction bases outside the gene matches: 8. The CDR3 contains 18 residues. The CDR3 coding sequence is TGTGCCAGCAGTTACTCCCCCCCACGGGACAGGGGGTACAATGAGCAGTTCTTC. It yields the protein CASSYSPPRDRGYNEQFF.

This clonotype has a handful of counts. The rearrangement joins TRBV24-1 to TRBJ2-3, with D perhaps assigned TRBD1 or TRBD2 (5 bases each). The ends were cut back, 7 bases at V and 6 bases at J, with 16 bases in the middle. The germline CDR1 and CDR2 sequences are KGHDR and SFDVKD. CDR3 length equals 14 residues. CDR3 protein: CATSRGQWGDTQYF. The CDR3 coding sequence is TGTGCCACCAGCCGTGGTCAATGGGGGGATACGCAGTATTTT.

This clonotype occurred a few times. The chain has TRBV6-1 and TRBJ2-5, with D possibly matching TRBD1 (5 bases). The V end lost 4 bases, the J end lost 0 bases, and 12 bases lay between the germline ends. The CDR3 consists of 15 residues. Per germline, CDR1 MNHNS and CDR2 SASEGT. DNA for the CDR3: TGTGCCAGCAGTGCCACAACAGGTTACCAAGAGACCCAGTACTTC. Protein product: CASSATTGYQETQYF.

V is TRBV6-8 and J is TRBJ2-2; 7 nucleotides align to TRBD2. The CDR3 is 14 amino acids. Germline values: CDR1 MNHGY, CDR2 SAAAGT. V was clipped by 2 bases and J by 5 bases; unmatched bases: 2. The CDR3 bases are TGTGCCAGCAGTTACGGACTAGGGACCGGGGAGCTGTTTTTT. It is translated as CASSYGLGTGELFF.

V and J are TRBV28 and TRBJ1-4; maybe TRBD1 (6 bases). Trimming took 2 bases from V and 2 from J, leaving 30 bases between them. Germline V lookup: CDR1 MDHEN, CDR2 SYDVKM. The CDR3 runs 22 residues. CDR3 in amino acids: CASSLAPLGTPGKGRTNEKLFF. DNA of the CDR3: TGTGCCAGCAGTTTAGCACCCCTAGGGACACCGGGGAAGGGGAGGACTAATGAAAAACTGTTTTTT. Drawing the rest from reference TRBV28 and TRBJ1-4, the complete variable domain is DVKVTQSSRYLVKRTGEKVFLECVQDMDHENMFWYRQDPGLGLRLIYFSYDVKMKEKGDIPEGYSVSREKKERFSLILESASTNQTSMYLCASSLAPLGTPGKGRTNEKLFFGSGTQLSVL.

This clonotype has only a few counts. This chain's CDR3 is CASSLGTDRATEAFF. Here the CDR3 DNA reads TGCGCCAGCAGCTTGGGCACCGACAGGGCCACTGAAGCTTTCTTT. The rearrangement joins TRBV5-1 to TRBJ1-1, with 7 bases aligning to TRBD1. Trimming at V came to 0 bases and at J to 4 bases, leaving 6 bases not matched to a gene. This CDR3 contains 15 residues. Germline V gene lookup returns CDR1 SGHRS and CDR2 YFSETQ.

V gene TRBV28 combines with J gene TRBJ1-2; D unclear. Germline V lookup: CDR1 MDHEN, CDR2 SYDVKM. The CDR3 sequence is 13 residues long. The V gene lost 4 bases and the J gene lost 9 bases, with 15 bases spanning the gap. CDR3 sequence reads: CASSSVRGRSYTF. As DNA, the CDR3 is TGTGCCAGCAGTTCCGTAAGAGGGAGGAGCTACACCTTC.

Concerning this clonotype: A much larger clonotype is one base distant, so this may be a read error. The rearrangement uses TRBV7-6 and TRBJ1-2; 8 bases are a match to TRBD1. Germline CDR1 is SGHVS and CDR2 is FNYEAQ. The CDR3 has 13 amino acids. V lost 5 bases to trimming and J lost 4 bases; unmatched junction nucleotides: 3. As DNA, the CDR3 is TGTGCCAGCAGCGCCGGGACAGGCTATGGCTACACCTTC. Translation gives CASSAGTGYGYTF.

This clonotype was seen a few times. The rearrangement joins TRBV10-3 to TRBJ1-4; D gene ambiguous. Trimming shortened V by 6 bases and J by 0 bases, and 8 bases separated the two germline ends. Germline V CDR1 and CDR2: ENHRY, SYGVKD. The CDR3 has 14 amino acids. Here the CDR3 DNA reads TGTGCCATCAGCTCGGTTGCAACTAATGAAAAACTGTTTTTT. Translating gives CAISSVATNEKLFF.

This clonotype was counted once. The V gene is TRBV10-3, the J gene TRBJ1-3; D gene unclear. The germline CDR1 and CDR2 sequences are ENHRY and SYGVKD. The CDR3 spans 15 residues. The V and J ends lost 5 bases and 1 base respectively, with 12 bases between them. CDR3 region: CAISPTGPSGNTIYF. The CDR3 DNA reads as TGTGCCATCAGTCCCACGGGTCCTTCTGGAAACACCATATATTTT.

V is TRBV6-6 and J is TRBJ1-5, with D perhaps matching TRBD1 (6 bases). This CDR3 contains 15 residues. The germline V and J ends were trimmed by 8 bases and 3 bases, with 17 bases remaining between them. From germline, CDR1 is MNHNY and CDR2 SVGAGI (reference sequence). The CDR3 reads CASEFNDRTNQPQHF. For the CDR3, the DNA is TGTGCCAGCGAATTTAATGACAGGACCAATCAGCCCCAGCATTTT.

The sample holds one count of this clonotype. The CDR3 DNA follows: TGTGCCAGCAGCTTAGAGGCAGGGAGCTATGGCTACACCTTC. This encodes CASSLEAGSYGYTF. V usage is TRBV7-9 and J usage is TRBJ1-2; tentative D call: TRBD1 (5 bases). CDR1 and CDR2 from the germline V gene are SEHNR and FQNEAQ (reference sequence). The length of the CDR3 is 14 residues. Trimming took 1 base from V and 4 from J, leaving 10 bases between them.

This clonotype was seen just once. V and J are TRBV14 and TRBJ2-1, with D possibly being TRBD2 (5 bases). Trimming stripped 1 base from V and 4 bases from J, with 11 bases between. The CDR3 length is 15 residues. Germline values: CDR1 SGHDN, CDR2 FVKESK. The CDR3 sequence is CASSQAPADYNEQFF. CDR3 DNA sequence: TGTGCCAGCAGCCAAGCTCCAGCGGATTACAATGAGCAGTTCTTC.

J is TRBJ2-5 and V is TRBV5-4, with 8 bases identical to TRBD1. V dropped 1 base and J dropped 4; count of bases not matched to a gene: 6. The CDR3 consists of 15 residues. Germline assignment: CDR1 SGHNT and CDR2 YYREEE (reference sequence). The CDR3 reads CASSLTGGFAETQYF. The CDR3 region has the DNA TGTGCCAGCAGCTTGACAGGGGGGTTCGCAGAGACCCAGTACTTC.

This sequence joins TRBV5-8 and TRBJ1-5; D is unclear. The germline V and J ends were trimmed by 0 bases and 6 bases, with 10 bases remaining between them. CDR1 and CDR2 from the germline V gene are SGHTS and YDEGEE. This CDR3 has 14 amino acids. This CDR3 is CASSLGAEGQPQHF. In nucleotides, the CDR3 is TGTGCCAGCAGCTTGGGGGCAGAAGGTCAGCCCCAGCATTTT. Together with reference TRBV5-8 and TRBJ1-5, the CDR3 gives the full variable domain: EAGVTQSPTHLIKTRGQQATLRCSPISGHTSVYWYQQALGLGLQFLLWYDEGEERNRGNFPPRFSGRQFPNYSSELNVNALELEDSALYLCASSLGAEGQPQHFGDGTRLSIL.

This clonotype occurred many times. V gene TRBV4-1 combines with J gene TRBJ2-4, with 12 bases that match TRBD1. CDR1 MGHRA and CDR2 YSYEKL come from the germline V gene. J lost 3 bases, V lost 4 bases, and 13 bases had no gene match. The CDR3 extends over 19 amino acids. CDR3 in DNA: TGCGCCAGCAGCCCAGCGGGACAGGGGGCTTACGGGGGCAAAAACATTCAGTACTTC. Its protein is CASSPAGQGAYGGKNIQYF.

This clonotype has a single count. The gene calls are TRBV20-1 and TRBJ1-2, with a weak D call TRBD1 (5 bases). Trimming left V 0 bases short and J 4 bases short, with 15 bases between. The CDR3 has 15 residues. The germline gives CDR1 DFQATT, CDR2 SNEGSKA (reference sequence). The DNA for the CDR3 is TGCAGTGCTAGAGATCCAGGCAAGGGGTTCTATGGCTACACCTTC. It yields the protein CSARDPGKGFYGYTF.

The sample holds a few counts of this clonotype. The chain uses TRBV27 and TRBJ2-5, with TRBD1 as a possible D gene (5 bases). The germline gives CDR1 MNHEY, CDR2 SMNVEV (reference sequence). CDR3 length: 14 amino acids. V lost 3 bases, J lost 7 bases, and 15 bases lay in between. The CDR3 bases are TGTGCCAGCAGTTTCAGGGATGGGTTACTGACCCAGTACTTC. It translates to CASSFRDGLLTQYF.